The clone carrying this T cell receptor (beta chain) was seen many times. Its specificity is not known. This entry comes from a study of T-cell reconstitution after alpha-beta-depleted transplantation in children. Study-wide findings and caveats: Recipient T cells and thymic progenitors that survived gave rise to the high TCRbeta diversity observed at day 60 in some patients. Alpha-beta T cells present about two months after transplant were reported to originate from several hundred expanded graft clones. Newly generated T cells supplied most T-cell counts and diversity one year post-transplant.

This sample's TCRbeta library carried unique molecular identifier barcodes. TCRdb reprocessed the PCR reads via MiXCR and lists one record per CDR3 protein. The sample holds about 300,000 distinct CDR3 sequences, approximately 7.3% seen once. The CDR3 length is 13 residues. Germline loops: CDR1 SEHNR, CDR2 FQNEAQ (reference sequence). V lost 5 bases and J 2 bases, leaving 6 bases between the germline ends. V gene TRBV7-9 combines with J gene TRBJ2-2; D remains unclear. This receptor was identified in a female patient between 2 and 15 years old who had a stem cell transplant for Fanconi anemia, so the T cells may come from the graft donor. The sequencing here drew on peripheral blood, taken 360 days after TCRalphabeta/CD19-depleted stem cell transplant. The CDR3 region has the DNA TGTGCCAGCAGCGATCATAACACCGGGGAGCTGTTTTTT. The encoded protein is CASSDHNTGELFF.